The 14 T cell receptor beta chains below were found in one sample sequenced in a study of T cell changes during pregnancy in multiple sclerosis (dated by TCRdb to between 2018 and 2021). Receptor amplification or capture employed the immunoSEQ multiplex PCR assay. Not all clones reach the TCRdb copy of this immuneACCESS table, which keeps in-frame sequences only. Checked studies attribute under half of the gap to unresolved V genes and leave the rest unexplained. In all, the sample holds around 130,000 clones, and roughly 97% of those were seen once. The ten most abundant clones make up 0.44% of the sample. The sequencing here drew on peripheral blood, taken after pregnancy. These TCRs come from a female donor with multiple sclerosis, enrolled in a pregnancy study.

The rearrangement links TRBV7-3 to TRBJ2-2; D unclear. Trimming stripped 5 bases from V and 3 bases from J, with 7 bases between. From germline, CDR1 is SGHTA and CDR2 FQGTGA. The CDR3 consists of 13 residues. The CDR3 nucleotides are TGTGCCAGCAGCCCTTATTACACCGGGGAGCTGTTTTTT. Protein sequence: CASSPYYTGELFF.

V gene TRBV5-6 combines with J gene TRBJ2-1; the D gene is possibly TRBD2 (5 bases). Trimming took 2 bases from V and 1 from J, leaving 10 bases between them. Germline values: CDR1 SGHDT, CDR2 YYEEEE. The CDR3 is 15 amino acids. CDR3 region: CASSLTRTSYNEQFF. The CDR3 DNA sequence: TGTGCCAGCAGCTTAACTAGAACGTCCTACAATGAGCAGTTCTTC.

The chain couples TRBV7-9 to TRBJ2-1; a possible D gene is TRBD1 (7 bases). This CDR3 comprises 15 residues. Germline lookup yields CDR1 SEHNR and CDR2 FQNEAQ (reference sequence). V was shortened by 5 bases and J by 6 bases, with 17 bases between the two germline ends. The CDR3: CASSLLPGGLNEQFF. CDR3 DNA: TGTGCCAGCAGCCTATTACCAGGGGGGCTCAATGAGCAGTTCTTC.

The gene calls are TRBV30 and TRBJ2-7; possibly TRBD1 for D (5 bases). The CDR3 extends over 15 amino acids. V was pared by 1 base and J by 2 bases, with 15 bases between. Germline V gene data show CDR1 as GTSNPN and CDR2 as SVGIG (reference sequence). This CDR3 reads CAWSGSTEKAYEQYF. CDR3 bases: TGTGCCTGGAGTGGTTCGACAGAAAAGGCCTACGAGCAGTACTTC.

This clone was detected only once. This chain uses TRBV19 with TRBJ2-1; 15 positions agree with TRBD2. This CDR3 has 15 amino acids. J gave up 7 bases and V 4 bases, and 2 bases lay outside the gene matches. Germline V CDR1 and CDR2: LNHDA, SQIVND (reference sequence). DNA for the CDR3: TGTGCCAGTAGTAGGACTAGCGGGAGGGGGAATGAGCAGTTCTTC. Its translation: CASSRTSGRGNEQFF.

The chain carries TRBV2 and TRBJ2-7; a weak D match, TRBD1 (5 bases). Deletions cut 4 bases from V and 3 bases from J, with 10 bases between. Germline CDR1 is SNHLY and CDR2 is FYNNEI. The CDR3 is 13 amino acids. The CDR3 reads CASSAQVGYEQYF. The CDR3 DNA sequence: TGTGCCAGCAGTGCACAGGTCGGCTACGAGCAGTACTTC.

The chain recombines TRBV19 with TRBJ2-3; 7 bases are a match to TRBD2. V lost 7 bases and J lost 11; bases outside the gene matches: 9. CDR1 is LNHDA and CDR2 is SQIVND in the germline V gene (reference sequence). This CDR3 spans 12 amino acids. This CDR3 reads CASNGGSRVQYF. In DNA, the CDR3 is TGTGCCAGTAACGGCGGGAGTAGGGTGCAGTATTTT.

This chain links TRBV7-8 with TRBJ2-7, with 13 bases that match TRBD2. V shed 5 bases and J 5 bases; nucleotides not matched to a gene: 6. Germline loops: CDR1 SGHVS, CDR2 FQNEAQ. CDR3 length: 15 amino acids. CDR3 nucleotide sequence: TGTGCCAGCAGCCTCTGGACTAGCGGGAGCCACGAGCAGTACTTC. Protein product: CASSLWTSGSHEQYF.

In this sample, this clone turned up once. The chain joins TRBV5-1 to TRBJ2-1; D uncertain. The V gene lost 0 bases and the J gene lost 0 bases, with 4 bases spanning the gap. Germline assignment: CDR1 SGHRS and CDR2 YFSETQ. The CDR3 is 14 residues long. The DNA for the CDR3 is TGCGCCAGCAGCTTGGGGAGCTCCTACAATGAGCAGTTCTTC. Translating gives CASSLGSSYNEQFF.

This chain joins TRBV5-1 and TRBJ1-3; 10 positions match TRBD1. The CDR3 covers 15 residues. Per the germline V gene, CDR1 is SGHRS and CDR2 is YFSETQ. V gave up 4 bases and J gave up 2 bases; unmatched junction bases: 3. CDR3 nucleotides: TGCGCCAGCAGCCGGGGGACAGGGGCTGGAAACACCATATATTTT. Its translation: CASSRGTGAGNTIYF.

The V gene is TRBV28, the J gene TRBJ2-7; possible D gene TRBD1, 5 bases. Germline loops: CDR1 MDHEN, CDR2 SYDVKM. This CDR3 region has 18 residues. Between the trimmed V and J ends, which lost 1 base and 0 bases, there was a span of 19 bases. CDR3 in amino acids: CASSLLGSQMGPSYEQYF. The CDR3 bases are TGTGCCAGCAGTTTATTGGGCAGCCAAATGGGGCCCTCCTACGAGCAGTACTTC.

The V gene is TRBV10-3, the J gene TRBJ1-1; TRBD1 agrees at 9 bases. The CDR3 contains 15 residues. Germline CDR1 is ENHRY and CDR2 is SYGVKD. The V gene end was trimmed by 10 bases and the J gene end by 0 bases; junction bases not matched to a gene: 9. DNA of the CDR3: TGTGCCACCAAACCCGGGACAGGGATGAACACTGAAGCTTTCTTT. Its protein product is CATKPGTGMNTEAFF.

This rearrangement joins TRBV2 to TRBJ1-5; 11 positions match TRBD1. V gave up 5 bases and J gave up 3 bases; unmatched junction bases: 3. The CDR3 runs to 15 residues. Germline CDR1 is SNHLY and CDR2 is FYNNEI. DNA for the CDR3: TGTGCCAGCAGTCTTGGACAGGGGGCCAATCAGCCCCAGCATTTT. The encoded protein is CASSLGQGANQPQHF.

The chain couples TRBV2 to TRBJ1-2; D unclear. CDR1 and CDR2 from the germline V gene are SNHLY and FYNNEI. The CDR3 extends over 12 amino acids. V lost 3 bases to trimming and J lost 7 bases, with 9 bases between them. The chain's CDR3 is CASSDTGSGYTF. Written as DNA, the CDR3 is TGTGCCAGCAGTGACACCGGGTCTGGCTACACCTTC.